The 10 T cell receptor beta chains in this list originate from one sample, sequenced in a study of blood T cell repertoires in COVID-19. The protocol was immunoSEQ multiplex PCR, while the TCRdb copy is restricted to in-frame clones and leaves out a portion. This sample has 160,000 or so clones, with roughly four fifths found just once. The sequencing sample was made of peripheral blood. The receptors were sampled from a human donor in a cohort sampled during active COVID-19.

The gene calls are TRBV27 and TRBJ1-2; 7 bases are a match to TRBD1. The CDR3 is 16 residues long. From germline, CDR1 is MNHEY and CDR2 SMNVEV (reference sequence). Trimming took 8 bases from V and 5 from J; bases not matched to a gene: 17. DNA of the CDR3: TGTGCCAGCGGGGGTCCAGGAGGGGGCGAGAGATATGGCTACACCTTC. Protein sequence: CASGGPGGGERYGYTF.

Concerning this clone itself: The same CDR3 also results from other DNA sequences found in this sample. The chain recombines TRBV7-3 with TRBJ2-5; 9 bases map to TRBD1. The CDR3 sequence is 14 residues long. The germline gives CDR1 SGHTA, CDR2 FQGTGA. The ends lost 5 bases at V and 5 bases at J; junction bases unmatched: 6. CDR3 protein: CASSLTGGRETQYF. In DNA form, the CDR3 reads TGTGCCAGCAGCCTGACAGGGGGTAGGGAGACCCAGTACTTC.

This chain connects TRBV2 to TRBJ2-5, with D maybe TRBD2 (6 bases). The germline CDR1 and CDR2 sequences are SNHLY and FYNNEI. The CDR3 contains 10 residues. With 8 bases removed from V and 5 bases from J, the gap between germline ends came to 6 bases. CDR3 bases: TGTGCCAGCGGGAGGGAGACCCAGTACTTC. Residues: CASGRETQYF.

V gene TRBV9 combines with J gene TRBJ2-7, with D maybe TRBD1 (6 bases). The CDR3 loop spans 15 amino acids. Per the germline V gene, CDR1 is SGDLS and CDR2 is YYNGEE. V dropped 0 bases and J dropped 4 bases, with 14 bases sitting between them. CDR3 DNA sequence: TGTGCCAGCAGCGTAGGGGACACGGAGAGTTACGAGCAGTACTTC. This sequence encodes CASSVGDTESYEQYF.

The chain joins TRBV28 to TRBJ1-1; weak D call: TRBD1 (6 bases). Per the germline V gene, CDR1 is MDHEN and CDR2 is SYDVKM. This CDR3 has 13 amino acids. Trimming cost V 6 bases and J 1 base, with 9 bases left between them. CDR3 sequence (DNA): TGTGCCAGCAGGGCAGGGGAGAACACTGAAGCTTTCTTT. Translated: CASRAGENTEAFF. The entire variable domain, with the rest obtained from reference TRBV28 and TRBJ1-1, is as follows: DVKVTQSSRYLVKRTGEKVFLECVQDMDHENMFWYRQDPGLGLRLIYFSYDVKMKEKGDIPEGYSVSREKKERFSLILESASTNQTSMYLCASRAGENTEAFFGQGTRLTVV.

This clone was seen more than once but under ten times. V usage is TRBV30 and J usage is TRBJ1-1; TRBD1 might be the D (6 bases). This CDR3 has 13 residues. Per germline, CDR1 GTSNPN and CDR2 SVGIG (reference sequence). V lost 3 bases to trimming and J lost 1 base, with 9 bases between them. The CDR3: CAWRTGQNTEAFF. DNA for the CDR3: TGTGCCTGGAGGACAGGACAGAACACTGAAGCTTTCTTT.

The gene calls are TRBV19 and TRBJ2-2, with 7 bases lining up with TRBD1. This CDR3 has 15 residues. Germline-derived CDR1 and CDR2 are LNHDA and SQIVND (reference sequence). V was clipped by 5 bases and J by 4 bases; unmatched bases: 7. CDR3 in DNA: TGTGCCAGTAGTCGTGACAGGGCGGGCACCGGGGAGCTGTTTTTT. This codes for CASSRDRAGTGELFF.

As DNA, the CDR3 is TGTGCCAGCAGCCAAGAGAGGATAGCGGGATCCTACGAGCAGTACTTC. Translating gives CASSQERIAGSYEQYF. The rearrangement joins TRBV3-1 (or the pseudogene TRBV3-2) to TRBJ2-7; 8 bases are shared with TRBD2. The CDR3 is made up of 16 amino acids. With V trimmed by 0 bases and J by 1 base, 5 bases remained unmatched. Germline assignment: CDR1 LGHDT and CDR2 YNNKEL (reference sequence).

The table lists this clone with a count of one. The chain uses TRBV6-2 or TRBV6-3 and TRBJ2-2; D is uncertain. The V gene lost 2 bases and the J gene lost 4 bases, with 8 bases spanning the gap. The length of the CDR3 is 14 residues. Germline V lookup: CDR1 MNHEY, CDR2 SVGEGT. CDR3 sequence: CASSYTHSTGELFF. The CDR3 DNA is TGTGCCAGCAGTTACACCCACAGCACCGGGGAGCTGTTTTTT.

This clone was recorded once. The chain employs TRBV9 and TRBJ2-5; no clear D. Deletions cut 0 bases from V and 4 bases from J, with 10 bases between. Germline-derived CDR1 and CDR2 are SGDLS and YYNGEE. This CDR3 is 14 amino acids long. CDR3 amino acids: CASSVADIGETQYF. The CDR3 DNA reads TGTGCCAGCAGCGTAGCCGACATAGGAGAGACCCAGTACTTC.